This T cell receptor beta chain is from a study of T cells after yellow fever vaccination. The germline V gene has CDR1 SQVTM and CDR2 ANQGSEA. The CDR3 loop spans 12 amino acids. Trimming left V 6 bases short and J 1 base short, with 8 bases between. By 5'RACE template switching, TCR cDNA was produced, with a universal primer site and UMIs added in the process. TCRdb processed the 5' RACE reads anew with MiXCR; each CDR3 protein has one entry. The profile covers around 300,000 distinct CDR3 sequences, with roughly 13% appearing a single time and 0.4% to 0.55% taken by the ten largest. This clonotype was observed a handful of times.

The input for sequencing was CD4+ T cells sorted from PBMCs, taken 45 days after the yellow fever booster vaccination. The genes are TRBV29-1 and TRBJ2-3; D ambiguous. The receptor comes from a man aged 25 to 40 who received the YFV17D yellow fever vaccine. CDR3 amino acids: CSVSEGTDTQYF. The CDR3 bases are TGCAGCGTATCAGAAGGCACAGATACGCAGTATTTT.